Each of the 11 T cell receptor beta chains below was sequenced from the same sample in a study of identical twins. Each CDR3 protein is one row after TCRdb ran MiXCR on the 5' RACE reads. The repertoire has around 1.7 million distinct CDR3 sequences, about 32% of them found once; the top ten carry about 0.3%. Source material: cord blood. The receptors were gathered from a newborn girl in good health.

The V call is TRBV7-2, the J call TRBJ2-1; possibly TRBD1 for D (6 bases). The end of the DNA fits TRBJ2-7 better, so the J call may be wrong. The CDR3 runs 18 residues. Germline CDR1 SGHTA, CDR2 FQGNSA. The CDR3 reads CASSSNLLRGSSYNEQYF. The CDR3 coding sequence is TGTGCCAGCAGCTCAAATTTGTTAAGGGGGAGCTCCTACAATGAGCAGTACTTC.

This clonotype was counted between two and nine times. The chain links TRBV12-3 or TRBV12-4 to TRBJ2-3; 10 bases align to TRBD1. The CDR3 is 15 amino acids. The trim removed 3 bases at V and 4 bases at J, leaving 4 bases unmatched. The CDR3, as DNA: TGTGCCAGCAGTTTCCAAGGACAGGGGGCAGATACGCAGTATTTT. Residues: CASSFQGQGADTQYF.

This clonotype was picked up a small number of times. The chain is built from TRBV10-3 and TRBJ2-7; no reliable D call. Trimming shortened V by 6 bases and J by 0 bases, and 12 bases separated the two germline ends. There are 14 residues in the CDR3. CDR1 and CDR2 from the germline V gene are ENHRY and SYGVKD. The CDR3 DNA is TGTGCCATCAGGGGCGCGTTATCCTCCTACGAGCAGTACTTC. This translates into CAIRGALSSYEQYF.

Remarks on this clonotype: A much bigger clone sits one base away, suggesting this may be a read error. CDR3 protein: CSARMGGFVYNEQYF. CDR3 DNA: TGCAGTGCTAGAATGGGGGGGTTCGTCTACAATGAGCAGTACTTC. The chain combines TRBV20-1 with TRBJ2-1; 7 nucleotides line up with TRBD2. The DNA end lines up better with TRBJ2-7; the J call may be wrong. The CDR3 has 15 residues. Germline loops: CDR1 DFQATT, CDR2 SNEGSKA (reference sequence).

The chain uses TRBV7-2 and TRBJ1-5; weak D call: TRBD1 (6 bases). This CDR3 comprises 15 residues. Between the trimmed V and J ends, which lost 4 bases and 0 bases, there was a span of 10 bases. Looked up from germline, CDR1 is SGHTA and CDR2 is FQGNSA. CDR3: CASSWRQDSNQPQHF. The DNA of the CDR3 is TGTGCCAGCAGCTGGCGACAGGATAGCAATCAGCCCCAGCATTTT.

This chain joins TRBV7-2 and TRBJ2-3; D may match TRBD1 or TRBD2 (5 bases each). Looked up from germline, CDR1 is SGHTA and CDR2 is FQGNSA. V lost 3 bases, J lost 2 bases, and 12 bases lay in between. This CDR3 has 15 amino acids. The CDR3, as DNA: TGTGCCAGCAGCTTTCAGGGAGTAGTCACAGATACGCAGTATTTT. Translated, it gives CASSFQGVVTDTQYF.

The V gene is TRBV15, the J gene TRBJ1-2; D might be TRBD1 (6 bases). The CDR3 loop spans 18 amino acids. Germline CDR1 LNHNV, CDR2 YYDKDF (reference sequence). Trimming shortened V by 2 bases and J by 2 bases, and 21 bases separated the two germline ends. The CDR3: CATSRRTGTNSRNYGYTF. DNA of the CDR3: TGTGCCACCAGCAGAAGAACCGGGACAAACTCTCGAAACTATGGCTACACCTTC. The variable domain in full, with the rest retrieved from reference TRBV15 and TRBJ1-2, is DAMVIQNPRYQVTQFGKPVTLSCSQTLNHNVMYWYQQKSSQAPKLLFHYYDKDFNNEADTPDNFQSRRPNTSFCFLDIRSPGLGDTAMYLCATSRRTGTNSRNYGYTFGSGTRLTVV.

The chain has TRBV2 and TRBJ2-7, with TRBD2 matching 7 bases. Germline V lookup: CDR1 SNHLY, CDR2 FYNNEI. The CDR3 is made up of 12 amino acids. Trimming took 8 bases from V and 7 from J; bases not matched to a gene: 8. This CDR3 reads CASGGDYNEQYF. CDR3 DNA sequence: TGTGCCAGCGGGGGGGACTACAATGAGCAGTACTTC.

This clonotype was seen ten or more times. The chain joins TRBV5-1 to TRBJ2-3; tentatively, D is TRBD2 (6 bases). In germline, CDR1 is SGHRS, CDR2 YFSETQ. The CDR3 totals 14 residues. V gave up 4 bases and J gave up 6 bases, with 15 bases separating them. The CDR3 region is CASSPGLSGDTQYF. The CDR3 DNA reads TGCGCCAGCAGCCCAGGACTATCCGGGGATACGCAGTATTTT.

This clonotype was seen only a few times. The J gene is TRBJ1-2, the V gene TRBV19; perhaps TRBD1 as D (5 bases). Germline assignment: CDR1 LNHDA and CDR2 SQIVND (reference sequence). Between the trimmed V and J ends, which lost 9 bases and 0 bases, there was a span of 20 bases. This CDR3 contains 16 residues. CDR3 sequence reads: CASSQRLGTANYGYTF. In nucleotides, the CDR3 is TGTGCCAGCTCCCAACGTCTGGGGACCGCTAACTATGGCTACACCTTC.

This CDR3 reads CASSGWGNTEAFF. The CDR3 bases are TGTGCCAGCAGTGGATGGGGTAACACTGAAGCTTTCTTT. The genes are TRBV28 and TRBJ1-1; D remains unclear. Germline CDR1 is MDHEN and CDR2 is SYDVKM. V was shortened by 5 bases and J by 2 bases, with 9 bases between the two germline ends. The CDR3 consists of 13 residues. Supplemented by reference TRBV28 and TRBJ1-1, the full variable domain reads DVKVTQSSRYLVKRTGEKVFLECVQDMDHENMFWYRQDPGLGLRLIYFSYDVKMKEKGDIPEGYSVSREKKERFSLILESASTNQTSMYLCASSGWGNTEAFFGQGTRLTVV.